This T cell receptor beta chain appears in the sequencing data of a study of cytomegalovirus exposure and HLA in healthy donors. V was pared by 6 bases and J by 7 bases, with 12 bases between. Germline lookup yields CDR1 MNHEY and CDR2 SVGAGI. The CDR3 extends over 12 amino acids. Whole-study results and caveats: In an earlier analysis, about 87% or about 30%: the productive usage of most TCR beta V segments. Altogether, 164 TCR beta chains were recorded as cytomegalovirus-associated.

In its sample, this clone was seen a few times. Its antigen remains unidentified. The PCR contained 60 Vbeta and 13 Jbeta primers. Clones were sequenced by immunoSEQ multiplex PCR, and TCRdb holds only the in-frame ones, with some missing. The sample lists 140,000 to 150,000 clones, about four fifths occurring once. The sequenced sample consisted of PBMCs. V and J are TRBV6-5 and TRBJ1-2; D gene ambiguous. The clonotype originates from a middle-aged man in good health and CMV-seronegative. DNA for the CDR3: TGTGCCAGCAGACCTAAGCTTTCTGGCTACACCTTC. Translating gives CASRPKLSGYTF.